Below, 30 T cell receptor beta chains from the same sample are listed, as sequenced in a study of cytomegalovirus exposure and HLA in healthy donors. A multiplex PCR was run with 60 Vbeta primers and 13 Jbeta primers. Libraries were prepared by immunoSEQ multiplex PCR; TCRdb keeps only in-frame clonotypes and omits some of them. Here the sample spans 100,000 or so clones, 75% to 80% being singletons. Sequenced input: PBMCs. These TCRs come from a middle-aged woman in good health and CMV-seropositive.

Worth noting for this clone: The sample carries other DNA sequences with the same CDR3. This chain links TRBV5-1 with TRBJ1-2; 7 positions agree with TRBD1. The CDR3 sequence is 14 residues long. CDR1 and CDR2 from the germline V gene are SGHRS and YFSETQ. V lost 0 bases, J lost 3 bases, and 2 bases stayed unmatched. The CDR3 coding sequence is TGCGCCAGCAGCTTGGGTGGGACAGACTATGGCTACACCTTC. Encoded protein: CASSLGGTDYGYTF.

This clone was counted only a few times. J is TRBJ2-7 and V is TRBV9, with TRBD2 matching 12 bases. Looked up from germline, CDR1 is SGDLS and CDR2 is YYNGEE. Unmatched junction bases numbered 5, after V lost 3 bases and J lost 4 bases. The CDR3 is 15 residues long. DNA of the CDR3: TGTGCCAGCAGCGCCCGGACTAGCGGGAATTACGAGCAGTACTTC. It is translated as CASSARTSGNYEQYF.

This chain connects TRBV6-6 to TRBJ1-2, with 7 bases lining up with TRBD1. The CDR3 loop spans 15 amino acids. The V gene end was trimmed by 6 bases and the J gene end by 5 bases; junction bases not matched to a gene: 12. CDR1 and CDR2 from the germline V gene are MNHNY and SVGAGI (reference sequence). The CDR3 region has the DNA TGTGCCAGCAGCCATACAGGGGCGACTTCTTATGGCTACACCTTC. This translates into CASSHTGATSYGYTF.

This rearrangement joins TRBV6-6 to TRBJ1-2, with D possibly being TRBD1 (6 bases). CDR3 length: 15 residues. V lost 8 bases, J lost 3 bases, and 19 bases lay in between. The V gene's germline CDR1 is MNHNY and CDR2 SVGAGI (reference sequence). DNA of the CDR3: TGTGCCAGCCATATCCCTACAGGGTTTGACTATGGCTACACCTTC. Amino acid sequence: CASHIPTGFDYGYTF.

This rearrangement joins TRBV5-5 to TRBJ2-7; 9 bases are a match to TRBD2. The CDR3 spans 15 residues. V was clipped by 4 bases and J by 4 bases; unmatched bases: 9. From germline, CDR1 is SGHKS and CDR2 YYEKEE (reference sequence). CDR3 DNA: TGTGCCAGCAGCGCCGCCGGGACTAGCCCTTACGAGCAGTACTTC. It specifies CASSAAGTSPYEQYF.

A single count supports this clone. The V gene is TRBV7-9, the J gene TRBJ2-7, with TRBD1 matching 10 bases. V lost 4 bases to trimming and J lost 4 bases; unmatched junction nucleotides: 7. Germline V gives CDR1 SEHNR, CDR2 FQNEAQ (reference sequence). This CDR3 is built from 15 residues. DNA for the CDR3: TGTGCCAGCAGCTCGAACCGGGACAGGGGATACGAGCAGTACTTC. This codes for CASSSNRDRGYEQYF.

The V gene is TRBV2, the J gene TRBJ1-1; D call uncertain. Per germline, CDR1 SNHLY and CDR2 FYNNEI. V lost 7 bases, J lost 5 bases, and 17 bases lay in between. There are 14 residues in the CDR3. The CDR3 loop reads CASNLVGSGTEAFF. The DNA of the CDR3 is TGTGCCAGCAACCTGGTCGGGTCCGGGACTGAAGCTTTCTTT.

The table lists this clone with a few counts. The V gene is TRBV6-6, the J gene TRBJ1-5; TRBD1 might be the D (6 bases). From germline, CDR1 is MNHNY and CDR2 SVGAGI (reference sequence). V lost 7 bases to trimming and J lost 3 bases, with 13 bases between them. The CDR3 spans 14 residues. Here the CDR3 reads CASTLGQHNQPQHF. CDR3 DNA sequence: TGTGCCAGCACCCTAGGACAGCACAATCAGCCCCAGCATTTT.

This clone was counted once. V is TRBV7-2 and J is TRBJ2-2; 9 bases align to TRBD2. CDR3 size: 15 residues. After removal of 8 bases from V and 5 bases from J, the junction contained 9 bases not matched to a gene. The germline V gene has CDR1 SGHTA and CDR2 FQGNSA. Here the CDR3 reads CASHRLAGLTGELFF. The CDR3 coding sequence is TGTGCCAGCCATAGGCTAGCGGGATTAACCGGGGAGCTGTTTTTT.

CDR3 protein: CASSASRRVGYTF. The CDR3 region has the DNA TGTGCCAGCAGCGCCTCACGTCGAGTAGGCTACACCTTC. This rearrangement joins TRBV9 to TRBJ1-2; D ambiguous. Trimming took 3 bases from V and 8 from J, leaving 14 bases between them. Germline-derived CDR1 and CDR2 are SGDLS and YYNGEE. The length of the CDR3 is 13 residues. Full variable domain (outside the CDR3, taken from reference TRBV9 and TRBJ1-2): DSGVTQTPKHLITATGQRVTLRCSPRSGDLSVYWYQQSLDQGLQFLIQYYNGEERAKGNILERFSAQQFPDLHSELNLSSLELGDSALYFCASSASRRVGYTFGSGTRLTVV.

This chain links TRBV27 with TRBJ2-1, with TRBD2 matching 8 bases. Germline V gene data show CDR1 as MNHEY and CDR2 as SMNVEV (reference sequence). There are 17 residues in the CDR3. V lost 2 bases to trimming and J lost 0 bases; unmatched junction nucleotides: 6. CDR3 protein: CASSLAIAGSSYNEQFF. DNA for the CDR3: TGTGCCAGCAGTTTAGCTATAGCGGGAAGCTCCTACAATGAGCAGTTCTTC.

This clone was picked up a small number of times. The J gene is TRBJ2-2, the V gene TRBV2; weak D call: TRBD2 (6 bases). The CDR3 has 14 amino acids. The V gene lost 4 bases and the J gene lost 6 bases, with 12 bases spanning the gap. The germline gives CDR1 SNHLY, CDR2 FYNNEI. CDR3 in amino acids: CASSAWGDAGELFF. The CDR3 DNA follows: TGTGCCAGCAGTGCTTGGGGGGATGCCGGGGAGCTGTTTTTT.

V usage is TRBV7-6 and J usage is TRBJ1-1; 9 nucleotides line up with TRBD1. Germline-derived CDR1 and CDR2 are SGHVS and FNYEAQ. CDR3 length: 18 amino acids. The V segment lost 0 bases and the J segment 5 bases; nucleotides outside the gene matches: 13. The CDR3 DNA follows: TGTGCCAGCAGCTTAGCGGCGGGACAGGGAAGGAGGGAGACTGAAGCTTTCTTT. Translation: CASSLAAGQGRRETEAFF. Based on the CDR3 plus reference TRBV7-6 and TRBJ1-1, the full variable domain is GAGVSQSPRYKVTKRGQDVALRCDPISGHVSLYWYRQALGQGPEFLTYFNYEAQQDKSGLPNDRFSAERPEGSISTLTIQRTEQRDSAMYRCASSLAAGQGRRETEAFFGQGTRLTVV.

This rearrangement joins TRBV5-1 to TRBJ2-5; D is possibly TRBD2 (6 bases). V lost 1 base, J lost 2 bases, and 12 bases lay in between. The CDR3 runs to 15 residues. The germline V gene encodes CDR1 SGHRS and CDR2 YFSETQ. The chain's CDR3 is CASSLSGTHQETQYF. DNA for the CDR3: TGCGCCAGCAGCTTGTCCGGGACTCATCAAGAGACCCAGTACTTC.

The chain links TRBV21-1 to TRBJ2-7; the table assigns TRBD1, which was not confirmed against the DNA. TRBV21-1 is marked as a pseudogene. The CDR3 spans 16 residues. This CDR3 is CASSPTGQGRPREQYF. CDR3 DNA: TGTGCCAGCAGCCCAACGGGACAGGGACGACCTAGGGAGCAGTACTTC.

The V call is TRBV4-1, the J call TRBJ2-2; 14 bases are shared with TRBD2. Per germline, CDR1 MGHRA and CDR2 YSYEKL. The CDR3 sequence is 16 residues long. Trimming cost V 4 bases and J 6 bases; bases outside gene matches: 4. The CDR3 DNA follows: TGCGCCAGCAGCCGAGGACTAGCGGGAGGATCCGGGGAGCTGTTTTTT. Its protein is CASSRGLAGGSGELFF.

This chain uses TRBV7-3 with TRBJ2-1; 11 nucleotides match TRBD2. J lost 3 bases, V lost 5 bases, and 9 bases had no gene match. Germline V CDR1 and CDR2: SGHTA, FQGTGA. CDR3 length: 17 residues. The CDR3 coding sequence is TGTGCCAGCAGCCCTAGCGGGAGGCCACTCAACTACAATGAGCAGTTCTTC. It encodes CASSPSGRPLNYNEQFF.

This clone was found once. The V gene is TRBV28, the J gene TRBJ2-2; no clear D gene. CDR1 is MDHEN, CDR2 SYDVKM, per germline. The V and J ends lost 5 bases and 2 bases respectively, with 15 bases between them. The length of the CDR3 is 16 residues. Here the CDR3 DNA reads TGTGCCAGCAGTGCACCAGGAAGCCCCAACACCGGGGAGCTGTTTTTT. It translates to CASSAPGSPNTGELFF.

The table lists this clone with a count of one. V is TRBV30 and J is TRBJ2-2; possible D gene TRBD2, 5 bases. V shed 5 bases and J shed 0 bases, with 16 bases lying between them. Germline lookup yields CDR1 GTSNPN and CDR2 SVGIG (reference sequence). The CDR3 sequence is 16 residues long. The CDR3 DNA reads TGTGCCTGGGACCAACTAGTTGGGTCGAACACCGGGGAGCTGTTTTTT. Protein: CAWDQLVGSNTGELFF.

The chain couples TRBV28 to TRBJ1-1; a possible D gene is TRBD1 (6 bases). Germline CDR1 and CDR2: MDHEN and SYDVKM. Deletions cut 2 bases from V and 1 base from J, with 11 bases between. CDR3 length: 15 residues. The CDR3 is CASSLPPGQNTEAFF. CDR3 bases: TGTGCCAGCAGTTTACCCCCGGGACAGAACACTGAAGCTTTCTTT.

V is TRBV4-3 and J is TRBJ2-2, with D unresolved. The CDR3 has 14 residues. The V end lost 4 bases, the J end lost 2 bases, and 8 bases lay between the germline ends. Germline CDR1 reads LGHNA; CDR2 reads YSLEER. This CDR3 reads CASSLLINTGELFF. The CDR3 coding sequence is TGCGCCAGCAGCCTGTTAATTAACACCGGGGAGCTGTTTTTT.

The gene calls are TRBV2 and TRBJ1-5, with 8 positions matching TRBD1. V lost 3 bases and J lost 4; bases outside the gene matches: 5. CDR3 size: 15 residues. Germline values: CDR1 SNHLY, CDR2 FYNNEI. CDR3 loop: CASSEGRGLNQPQHF. The CDR3 DNA sequence: TGTGCCAGCAGTGAGGGCAGGGGGCTTAATCAGCCCCAGCATTTT.

This chain connects TRBV28 to TRBJ2-1; perhaps TRBD1 as D (5 bases). V gave up 7 bases and J gave up 4 bases, with 17 bases separating them. This CDR3 contains 15 residues. Germline V gene data show CDR1 as MDHEN and CDR2 as SYDVKM. The CDR3 bases are TGTGCCAGCACCTTCCGAGGACATTCATACAATGAGCAGTTCTTC. Amino acids: CASTFRGHSYNEQFF. Drawing the rest from reference TRBV28 and TRBJ2-1, the complete variable domain is DVKVTQSSRYLVKRTGEKVFLECVQDMDHENMFWYRQDPGLGLRLIYFSYDVKMKEKGDIPEGYSVSREKKERFSLILESASTNQTSMYLCASTFRGHSYNEQFFGPGTRLTVL.

The chain is built from TRBV15 and TRBJ2-1; 10 bases line up with TRBD2. Germline V gene sequence: CDR1 LNHNV, CDR2 YYDKDF (reference sequence). The CDR3 loop spans 17 amino acids. Germline trimming cut 3 bases from V and 4 bases from J; bases unmatched to any gene: 9. Here the CDR3 reads CATSRESASGGYNEQFF. CDR3 nucleotide sequence: TGTGCCACCAGCAGGGAATCGGCTAGCGGGGGTTACAATGAGCAGTTCTTC.

The chain recombines TRBV5-4 with TRBJ1-2; TRBD1 matches 8 bases. This CDR3 has 16 amino acids. Unmatched junction bases numbered 11, after V lost 3 bases and J lost 4 bases. Looked up from germline, CDR1 is SGHNT and CDR2 is YYREEE (reference sequence). The CDR3 DNA reads TGTGCCAGCAGCTCACCATCAGGGGGCGGGAGCTATGGCTACACCTTC. This encodes CASSSPSGGGSYGYTF.

To note about this clone: An end of the junction does not agree with germline; a read error may underlie this. The sample contains more than one DNA sequence encoding this CDR3. The CDR3 spells CASRQTVNEQFF. As DNA, the CDR3 is TGCGCCAGCAGGCAGACAGTTAATGAGCAGTTCTTC. The V call is TRBV6-5, the J call TRBJ2-1, with TRBD1 as a possible D gene (5 bases). Per the germline V gene, CDR1 is MNHEY and CDR2 is SVGAGI. The CDR3 spans 12 residues.

The chain carries TRBV20-1 and TRBJ2-7, with D possibly matching TRBD1 (5 bases). Looked up from germline, CDR1 is DFQATT and CDR2 is SNEGSKA (reference sequence). V gave up 5 bases and J gave up 5 bases, with 7 bases separating them. This CDR3 contains 10 residues. This chain's CDR3 is CSASRDEQYF. The DNA of the CDR3 is TGCAGTGCTTCCAGGGACGAGCAGTACTTC.

In its sample, this clone was seen a few times. The chain couples TRBV29-1 to TRBJ2-7; D may be TRBD1 (5 bases). Germline values: CDR1 SQVTM, CDR2 ANQGSEA. V gave up 8 bases and J gave up 2 bases, with 25 bases separating them. CDR3 size: 16 residues. In nucleotides, the CDR3 is TGCAGCTTCTCCGGTCTCTCGGGCAGGGCACCCTACGAGCAGTACTTC. This encodes CSFSGLSGRAPYEQYF.

The rearrangement links TRBV5-8 to TRBJ1-2; D perhaps matches TRBD1 (5 bases). Trimming cost V 7 bases and J 5 bases, with 15 bases left between them. This CDR3 has 13 amino acids. From germline, CDR1 is SGHTS and CDR2 YDEGEE. The CDR3 reads CASRLRGGYGYTF. The CDR3 bases are TGTGCCAGCCGACTTAGGGGAGGGTATGGCTACACCTTC.

The rearrangement links TRBV5-4 to TRBJ2-7, with 7 bases lining up with TRBD1. The germline CDR1 and CDR2 sequences are SGHNT and YYREEE (reference sequence). J lost 1 base, V lost 0 bases, and 1 base had no gene match. The CDR3 runs 14 residues. The CDR3 nucleotides read TGTGCCAGCAGCTTGGGGGACAGATCCTACGAGCAGTACTTC. Translated: CASSLGDRSYEQYF.